The 10 T cell receptor beta chains below come from one sample, sequenced in a study of Ad26.COV2.S vaccination and SARS-CoV-2 variants. Generated by immunoSEQ multiplex PCR, the TCRdb table keeps only in-frame clones and is missing some. The data hold more than 350,000 clones, with 75% to 95% observed a single time. Treatment noted: about 20 received Ad26.COV2.S at low or high dose, single or two shots; about five received placebo; per-sample allocation not given. Sampling was performed 63 days after the first vaccine or placebo injection. The source was peripheral blood, collected in a trial of Ad26.COV2.S vaccine versus placebo. The receptors here all came from a person aged 18-65 years who received the Ad26.COV2.S COVID-19 vaccine or a placebo.

The chain couples TRBV7-8 to TRBJ2-7; D is perhaps TRBD2 (6 bases). The germline CDR1 and CDR2 sequences are SGHVS and FQNEAQ. The CDR3 extends over 14 amino acids. Trimming stripped 3 bases from V and 1 base from J, with 10 bases between. CDR3 sequence reads: CASSLGLGSYEQYF. CDR3 DNA sequence: TGTGCCAGCAGCTTGGGACTGGGTTCCTACGAGCAGTACTTC.

CDR3 sequence: CASSFGQGGEAFF. Written as DNA, the CDR3 is TGCGCCAGCAGCTTTGGACAGGGCGGGGAGGCTTTCTTT. J is TRBJ1-1 and V is TRBV5-1; 8 positions agree with TRBD1. Germline V CDR1 and CDR2: SGHRS, YFSETQ. Trimming at V came to 2 bases and at J to 11 bases, leaving 8 bases not matched to a gene. The CDR3 has 13 amino acids.

The chain employs TRBV5-1 and TRBJ2-5; 10 bases agree with TRBD1. Germline V lookup: CDR1 SGHRS, CDR2 YFSETQ. V was pared by 4 bases and J by 3 bases, with 6 bases of the junction left unmatched. This CDR3 has 15 amino acids. The CDR3 region is CASSPGTGAKETQYF. CDR3 in DNA: TGCGCCAGCAGCCCGGGGACAGGGGCGAAAGAGACCCAGTACTTC.

The chain recombines TRBV2 with TRBJ2-4; D is uncertain. The germline gives CDR1 SNHLY, CDR2 FYNNEI. The CDR3 is made up of 13 amino acids. Trimming shortened V by 11 bases and J by 0 bases, and 11 bases separated the two germline ends. The CDR3 bases are TGTGCCGTCCCGGATCTAGCCAAAAACATTCAGTACTTC. This codes for CAVPDLAKNIQYF.

The CDR3, as DNA: TGTGCCATCAGTGACCAGGGGAAGAACGAGCAGTACTTC. Translating it yields CAISDQGKNEQYF. This chain links TRBV10-3 with TRBJ2-7, with D perhaps matching TRBD1 (6 bases). The CDR3 loop spans 13 amino acids. The V and J ends lost 3 bases and 5 bases respectively, with 11 bases between them. Germline assignment: CDR1 ENHRY and CDR2 SYGVKD.

As to this clone: The same CDR3 also results from other DNA sequences found in this sample. The rearrangement uses TRBV5-6 and TRBJ2-7; D is unclear. The V gene lost 1 base and the J gene lost 2 bases, with 4 bases spanning the gap. The CDR3 is 12 residues long. Germline CDR1 SGHDT, CDR2 YYEEEE. The CDR3 DNA reads as TGTGCCAGCAGCTTGAGCCCCTACGAGCAGTACTTC. Encoded protein: CASSLSPYEQYF.

The chain carries TRBV6-2 or TRBV6-3 and TRBJ2-1, with D possibly being TRBD2 (5 bases). Trimming removed 1 base from V and 2 bases from J, with 9 bases in between. The CDR3 length is 15 residues. Per the germline V gene, CDR1 is MNHEY and CDR2 is SVGEGT. CDR3 bases: TGTGCCAGCAGTTACTACCCACTAGCCTACAATGAGCAGTTCTTC. As protein: CASSYYPLAYNEQFF.

The genes are TRBV9 and TRBJ1-5; no clear D. The CDR3 sequence is 12 residues long. The germline V gene has CDR1 SGDLS and CDR2 YYNGEE. V lost 0 bases and J 9 bases, leaving 7 bases between the germline ends. In DNA form, the CDR3 reads TGTGCCAGCAGCGTAGGCGCTGGGCCCCAGCATTTT. This sequence encodes CASSVGAGPQHF. Full variable domain (outside the CDR3, taken from reference TRBV9 and TRBJ1-5): DSGVTQTPKHLITATGQRVTLRCSPRSGDLSVYWYQQSLDQGLQFLIQYYNGEERAKGNILERFSAQQFPDLHSELNLSSLELGDSALYFCASSVGAGPQHFGDGTRLSIL.

A few counts support this clone. The chain recombines TRBV4-2 with TRBJ2-1; 9 nucleotides match TRBD2. Per germline, CDR1 LGHNA and CDR2 YNFKEQ. V shed 8 bases and J 3 bases; nucleotides not matched to a gene: 5. This CDR3 has 14 amino acids. In DNA, the CDR3 is TGTGCCAGCGGGAGACTAGCGGACTACAATGAGCAGTTCTTC. Translation gives CASGRLADYNEQFF.

The rearrangement joins TRBV7-9 to TRBJ2-1; TRBD2 agrees at 8 bases. The CDR3 runs 16 residues. CDR1 and CDR2 from the germline V gene are SEHNR and FQNEAQ (reference sequence). The J segment lost 8 bases and the V segment lost 4 bases, leaving 13 bases of the junction unmatched. CDR3 bases: TGTGCCAGCAGCTCATATACTAGCGGTGGCGGGTATGAGCAGTTCTTC. It translates to CASSSYTSGGGYEQFF. Full variable domain (outside the CDR3, taken from reference TRBV7-9 and TRBJ2-1): DTGVSQNPRHKITKRGQNVTFRCDPISEHNRLYWYRQTLGQGPEFLTYFQNEAQLEKSRLLSDRFSAERPKGSFSTLEIQRTEQGDSAMYLCASSSYTSGGGYEQFFGPGTRLTVL.